Presented here are 22 T cell receptor beta chains from one specimen sequenced in a study of radiation and T cells in renal cell carcinoma (dated by TCRdb to 2020 to 2021). Library creation used the immunoSEQ multiplex PCR assay. The source is immuneACCESS, and TCRdb retained only in-frame sequences with V and J called. Part of the clones is not carried over; for the studies checked, unresolved V genes explain less than half of this, and the remainder is unexplained. Recorded for this sample are about 59,000 clones; roughly three quarters of them occurred a single time. More than 7% of the sample comes from the top ten. In light of the paper, this sample's time point label describes: baseline pretreatment blood. Reading the label with the study, this specimen's treatment or condition is: 15 Gy SBRT to primary tumor, nephrectomy 4 weeks later. The source material was blood, sampled from a patient whose treatment included radiotherapy and nephrectomy. The source is a man aged 55 to 70 with renal cell carcinoma.

The CDR3 loop is CASSLRGASGLQETQYF. In DNA, the CDR3 is TGTGCCAGCAGTTTAAGGGGGGCTAGCGGATTACAAGAGACCCAGTACTTC. This chain connects TRBV27 to TRBJ2-5, with D possibly being TRBD2 (7 bases). CDR3 length: 17 residues. The V gene's germline CDR1 is MNHEY and CDR2 SMNVEV (reference sequence). V was trimmed by 2 bases and J by 2 bases, leaving 18 bases between them.

The V gene is TRBV6-5, the J gene TRBJ1-1, with 7 positions matching TRBD1. The CDR3 is made up of 13 amino acids. Germline V CDR1 and CDR2: MNHEY, SVGAGI. V was pared by 5 bases and J by 5 bases, with 5 bases of the junction left unmatched. CDR3 in DNA: TGTGCCAGCAGTCGCATACAGGGGACTGAAGCTTTCTTT. This sequence encodes CASSRIQGTEAFF.

The rearrangement uses TRBV30 and TRBJ2-1; tentative D call: TRBD2 (6 bases). This CDR3 region has 15 residues. Trimming shortened V by 3 bases and J by 4 bases, and 16 bases separated the two germline ends. Per germline, CDR1 GTSNPN and CDR2 SVGIG (reference sequence). The CDR3, as DNA: TGTGCCTGGAGCGGCCCACGGGACTTATACAATGAGCAGTTCTTC. The encoded protein is CAWSGPRDLYNEQFF.

V and J are TRBV6-5 and TRBJ1-6; maybe TRBD1 (5 bases). CDR3 length: 13 residues. V was clipped by 6 bases and J by 10 bases, with 13 bases between them. The germline CDR1 and CDR2 sequences are MNHEY and SVGAGI. The CDR3, as DNA: TGTGCCAGCAGACCTCTGGACATATCACCCCTCCACTTT. Translated: CASRPLDISPLHF.

The chain carries TRBV6-5 and TRBJ1-1, with a weak D call TRBD1 (6 bases). Germline loops: CDR1 MNHEY, CDR2 SVGAGI. Between the trimmed V and J ends, which lost 5 bases and 1 base, there was a span of 8 bases. CDR3 size: 13 residues. The CDR3: CASSPGQNTEAFF. The CDR3 bases are TGTGCCAGCAGTCCGGGACAGAACACTGAAGCTTTCTTT.

The chain is built from TRBV5-6 and TRBJ1-5; 11 nucleotides align to TRBD1. CDR3 length: 17 residues. Per the germline V gene, CDR1 is SGHDT and CDR2 is YYEEEE. The junction had 5 bases not matched to a gene; V was cut back by 2 bases and J by 1 base. The CDR3 loop is CASSFGTGGLSNQPQHF. CDR3 in DNA: TGTGCCAGCAGCTTTGGGACAGGGGGTTTGAGCAATCAGCCCCAGCATTTT.

The chain employs TRBV18 and TRBJ2-1; D might be TRBD2 (7 bases). The germline gives CDR1 KGHSH, CDR2 LQKENI. The CDR3 runs to 16 residues. V was clipped by 4 bases and J by 2 bases, with 15 bases between them. Here the CDR3 reads CASSQEGGAAYNEQFF. The CDR3 DNA sequence: TGTGCCAGCTCACAGGAGGGGGGGGCGGCCTACAATGAGCAGTTCTTC.

This clone showed up just a few times. The chain carries TRBV2 and TRBJ1-3; D perhaps matches TRBD1 (5 bases). Germline values: CDR1 SNHLY, CDR2 FYNNEI. The V end lost 9 bases, the J end lost 1 base, and 10 bases lay between the germline ends. This CDR3 comprises 13 residues. CDR3 amino acids: CARGDLSGNTIYF. CDR3 nucleotides: TGTGCCAGAGGGGATTTATCTGGAAACACCATATATTTT.

The CDR3 spells CASSLSPPAFGFTYNEQFF. CDR3 bases: TGTGCCAGCAGTTTATCTCCCCCGGCCTTTGGGTTCACCTACAATGAGCAGTTCTTC. The V call is TRBV27, the J call TRBJ2-1; D unresolved. Germline assignment: CDR1 MNHEY and CDR2 SMNVEV (reference sequence). The CDR3 runs 19 residues. V was pared by 0 bases and J by 2 bases, with 20 bases between.

This clone was observed at least ten times. The J gene is TRBJ1-4, the V gene TRBV30; the D is unclear. This CDR3 is built from 12 residues. V was shortened by 5 bases and J by 0 bases, with 4 bases between the two germline ends. From germline, CDR1 is GTSNPN and CDR2 SVGIG (reference sequence). The CDR3 is CAWGTTNEKLFF. DNA for the CDR3: TGTGCCTGGGGCACAACTAATGAAAAACTGTTTTTT.

The chain couples TRBV6-4 to TRBJ2-5; 7 bases match TRBD1. Germline values: CDR1 MRHNA, CDR2 SNTAGT. CDR3 length equals 13 residues. Germline trimming cut 6 bases from V and 1 base from J; bases unmatched to any gene: 2. The CDR3 nucleotides read TGTGCCAGCAGCCGGGACAGCCAAGAGACCCAGTACTTC. Encoded protein: CASSRDSQETQYF.

CDR3 amino acids: CASGLVLGQGYEQYF. The CDR3 region has the DNA TGTGCTAGTGGTTTGGTACTGGGACAGGGCTACGAGCAGTACTTC. The chain is built from TRBV12-5 and TRBJ2-7; 9 bases fit TRBD1. The ends lost 0 bases at V and 3 bases at J; junction bases unmatched: 3. Germline loops: CDR1 LGHNT, CDR2 FRNRAP. This CDR3 spans 15 amino acids.

The chain has TRBV5-6 and TRBJ1-1, with D perhaps TRBD1 (6 bases). The CDR3 is 15 residues long. Germline V CDR1 and CDR2: SGHDT, YYEEEE. Trimming took off 0 bases at V and 8 bases at J, with 17 bases between the two ends. CDR3 bases: TGTGCCAGCAGCTTGGAGCTCCGGGGGGGACAAGAAGCTTTCTTT. Encoded protein: CASSLELRGGQEAFF.

This chain uses TRBV6-6 with TRBJ2-1, with D perhaps matching TRBD1 or TRBD2 (6 bases each). Per germline, CDR1 MNHNY and CDR2 SVGAGI (reference sequence). The CDR3 contains 13 residues. Trimming took 11 bases from V and 6 from J, leaving 17 bases between them. The CDR3 nucleotides are TGTGCCTCGAAGGGGGGCGATGTCAATGAGCAGTTCTTC. Amino acids: CASKGGDVNEQFF.

The chain couples TRBV7-9 to TRBJ2-1; 9 nucleotides agree with TRBD2. The V gene's germline CDR1 is SEHNR and CDR2 FQNEAQ (reference sequence). V shed 6 bases and J 5 bases; nucleotides not matched to a gene: 8. This CDR3 contains 15 residues. The chain's CDR3 is CASRQGTSRDNEQFF. The CDR3 bases are TGTGCCAGCAGACAAGGGACTAGCCGAGACAATGAGCAGTTCTTC. The full variable domain, in which reference TRBV7-9 and TRBJ2-1 provide the parts outside the CDR3, is DTGVSQNPRHKITKRGQNVTFRCDPISEHNRLYWYRQTLGQGPEFLTYFQNEAQLEKSRLLSDRFSAERPKGSFSTLEIQRTEQGDSAMYLCASRQGTSRDNEQFFGPGTRLTVL.

The V gene is TRBV6-1, the J gene TRBJ2-7; the D gene is possibly TRBD2 (5 bases). Germline V lookup: CDR1 MNHNS, CDR2 SASEGT. Trimming took off 5 bases at V and 2 bases at J, with 13 bases between the two ends. This CDR3 comprises 14 residues. The CDR3 sequence is CASSPLARAYEQYV. CDR3 DNA sequence: TGTGCCAGCAGTCCCCTAGCTAGAGCCTACGAGCAGTACGTC.

V is TRBV7-8 and J is TRBJ2-1; weak D call: TRBD2 (6 bases). V shed 5 bases and J shed 6 bases, with 11 bases lying between them. This CDR3 is built from 13 residues. Germline V gives CDR1 SGHVS, CDR2 FQNEAQ. The CDR3 sequence: CASSLTSINEQFF. The DNA of the CDR3 is TGTGCCAGCAGCCTCACTAGCATCAATGAGCAGTTCTTC.

The count of this clone is one. The chain uses TRBV7-9 and TRBJ2-2; the D is unclear. The CDR3 contains 15 residues. V lost 8 bases and J 0 bases, leaving 13 bases between the germline ends. Germline CDR1 and CDR2: SEHNR and FQNEAQ (reference sequence). The CDR3 coding sequence is TGTGCCAGCGTTCGGTCAGGCGCGAACACCGGGGAGCTGTTTTTT. Protein product: CASVRSGANTGELFF.

This clone was recorded a few times. The chain employs TRBV6-6 and TRBJ1-2; D not resolved. The CDR3 has 10 residues. The germline V and J ends were trimmed by 10 bases and 8 bases, with 11 bases remaining between them. Germline CDR1 MNHNY, CDR2 SVGAGI (reference sequence). The CDR3 spells CATGRGGYTF. The CDR3 DNA reads as TGTGCCACCGGTCGAGGCGGCTACACCTTC.

In its sample, this clone was seen a few times. Germline is not matched at one junction end, which may reflect a read error. The chain combines TRBV4-1 with TRBJ2-1; 7 bases are shared with TRBD1. The germline gives CDR1 MGHRA, CDR2 YSYEKL. This CDR3 has 13 amino acids. The chain's CDR3 is CASSEDRVYEQFF. The CDR3, as DNA: TGCGCCAGCAGCGAAGACAGGGTCTATGAGCAGTTCTTC.

V usage is TRBV10-3 and J usage is TRBJ1-5; a weak D match, TRBD1 (5 bases). This CDR3 comprises 14 residues. CDR1 ENHRY and CDR2 SYGVKD come from the germline V gene. Trimming cost V 0 bases and J 6 bases, with 9 bases left between them. The CDR3 here is CAISESGDAQPQHF. The CDR3 nucleotides are TGTGCCATCAGTGAGTCGGGGGATGCTCAGCCCCAGCATTTT.

This rearrangement joins TRBV11-2 to TRBJ2-4, with D possibly matching TRBD2 (6 bases). Trimming cost V 5 bases and J 1 base, with 18 bases left between them. Per germline, CDR1 SGHAT and CDR2 FQNNGV. The CDR3 contains 17 residues. CDR3 DNA sequence: TGTGCCAGCAGCCTACCCTTCGGGGGTAGGGCCAAAAACATTCAGTACTTC. Encoded protein: CASSLPFGGRAKNIQYF.